The text below deals with one T cell receptor (beta chain). Germline V gene data show CDR1 as MGHRA and CDR2 as YSYEKL. V gave up 0 bases and J gave up 6 bases, with 6 bases separating them. CDR3 length equals 13 residues. Sequencing was performed with immunoSEQ multiplex PCR; in TCRdb, only in-frame clones are kept and a portion is missing. The data contain 100,000 to 150,000 clones, 85% to 95% of them seen just once; the ten biggest clones take up 8.5% to 10%. This sample was included in a study of control samples from healthy donors and cancer patients. V is TRBV4-1 and J is TRBJ2-1, with D unclear. The sample comprised blood. This clonotype was obtained from a man younger than 35 in good health. In nucleotides, the CDR3 is TGCGCCAGCAGCCAAGATCATCGCAATGAGCAGTTCTTC. Its translation is CASSQDHRNEQFF.